This entry lists 4 T cell receptor beta chains sequenced from one sample in a study of blood T cells in healthy people across ages. Through a sample-barcoded 5' primer and a J-beta primer mix, a second PCR was run for roughly 6 to 12 cycles. TCRdb reprocessed the 5' RACE reads with MiXCR, giving one entry per CDR3 protein. This table holds about 720,000 distinct CDR3 sequences, roughly 20% found once. Sequencing input: blood. These receptors originate from a man in his 70s in good health.

This clonotype was found a few times. The chain carries TRBV6-1 and TRBJ1-4; D gene uncertain. The CDR3 covers 15 residues. Trimming left V 3 bases short and J 8 bases short, with 16 bases between. Germline V gene sequence: CDR1 MNHNS, CDR2 SASEGT. The CDR3 region has the DNA TGTGCCAGCAGTGATCGGCGGGTAGGAAAGGAAAAACTGTTTTTT. Its protein product is CASSDRRVGKEKLFF.

V is TRBV9 and J is TRBJ2-1; either TRBD1 or TRBD2 may fit D (6 bases each). The CDR3 sequence is 13 residues long. Trimming removed 7 bases from V and 9 bases from J, with 17 bases in between. Germline V gives CDR1 SGDLS, CDR2 YYNGEE. The CDR3 nucleotides read TGTGCCAGCCAAATATCCGGGGGCGGTGAGCAGTTCTTC. It specifies CASQISGGGEQFF.

This clonotype was counted only a few times. The J gene is TRBJ2-3, the V gene TRBV7-2; TRBD1 matches 7 bases. Germline V gives CDR1 SGHTA, CDR2 FQGNSA. The CDR3 loop spans 15 amino acids. V dropped 4 bases and J dropped 2; count of bases not matched to a gene: 6. The CDR3 coding sequence is TGTGCCAGCAGCTACCAGACAGGGTACACAGATACGCAGTATTTT. This encodes CASSYQTGYTDTQYF.

The chain joins TRBV20-1 to TRBJ2-1; D possibly corresponds to TRBD2 (6 bases). Trimming removed 3 bases from V and 8 bases from J, with 14 bases in between. The CDR3 length is 13 residues. Germline V gene sequence: CDR1 DFQATT, CDR2 SNEGSKA (reference sequence). The CDR3 spells CSASPSGVDEQFF. The CDR3 coding sequence is TGCAGTGCTAGTCCCTCGGGGGTCGATGAGCAGTTCTTC.